A selection of T cell receptor beta chains follows, all from one sample in a study of metastatic and nonmetastatic thyroid tumors. MiXCR reprocessed the PCR reads for TCRdb. This sample has approximately 40,000 clones, with less than 35% found just once. The sequenced material came from blood. All receptors derive from a male donor with papillary thyroid cancer or a benign thyroid nodule (not recorded which). Some clones in this sample may be carry-over from other donors' samples. Both conserved end residues are trimmed from each CDR3. Each record gives: V gene, CDR3 length, clone size, J gene, CDR3 protein. Rows may omit the clone size; those that give it use once, few, many or a size class.

v_call: TRBV7-9
cdr3_length: 10
clone_size: many
j_call: TRBJ1-1
cdr3_aa: ASSWDVEKAF

v_call: TRBV6-1
cdr3_length: 10
clone_size: medium-sized
j_call: TRBJ1-2
cdr3_aa: ASRVLLGGYT

v_call: TRBV6-1
cdr3_length: 12
clone_size: medium-sized
j_call: TRBJ1-5
cdr3_aa: ASSDGQENQPQH

v_call: TRBV12-3/TRBV12-4
cdr3_length: 11
clone_size: .
j_call: TRBJ2-5
cdr3_aa: ASTDLKGETQY

v_call: TRBV6-1
cdr3_length: 12
clone_size: few
j_call: TRBJ1-5
cdr3_aa: ASSAGTPYKPRH

v_call: TRBV5-4
cdr3_length: 11
clone_size: many
j_call: TRBJ2-2
cdr3_aa: ASSSGNTGELF

v_call: TRBV6-5
cdr3_length: 14
clone_size: .
j_call: TRBJ2-1
cdr3_aa: ASSYTKRHPSNEQS

v_call: TRBV7-9
cdr3_length: 10
clone_size: .
j_call: TRBJ2-1
cdr3_aa: ASRVSGTEQF

v_call: TRBV28
cdr3_length: 10
clone_size: many
j_call: TRBJ2-7
cdr3_aa: ASSLMGDEQY

v_call: TRBV2
cdr3_length: 13
clone_size: many
j_call: TRBJ1-4
cdr3_aa: ASGQIEATNEKLF

v_call: TRBV6-1
cdr3_length: 16
clone_size: .
j_call: TRBJ1-4
cdr3_aa: ASAPAGVRGQRSEKLF

v_call: TRBV18
cdr3_length: 13
clone_size: .
j_call: TRBJ1-1
cdr3_aa: ASSPLARTSTEAF

v_call: TRBV12-3/TRBV12-4
cdr3_length: 12
clone_size: many
j_call: TRBJ1-1
cdr3_aa: ASTAGQGAPEAF

v_call: TRBV6-1
cdr3_length: 12
clone_size: few
j_call: TRBJ2-3
cdr3_aa: ASSEGAGTDTQY

v_call: TRBV6-1
cdr3_length: 9
clone_size: .
j_call: TRBJ1-6
cdr3_aa: ASMANPPLH

v_call: TRBV24-1
cdr3_length: 15
clone_size: many
j_call: TRBJ2-6
cdr3_aa: ATSQDRVFSGANVLT

v_call: TRBV7-6
cdr3_length: 15
clone_size: .
j_call: TRBJ1-3
cdr3_aa: ASSLLGTVGFGNTIY